This T cell receptor beta chain derives from a study of cytomegalovirus exposure and HLA in healthy donors. Study-level results: Several of the most significant clusters appeared, in a later analysis, to be linked to common viral pathogens.

A note on this clone: The target antigen is unknown.

Germline V gene data show CDR1 as SGHAT and CDR2 as FQNNGV. Between the trimmed V and J ends, which lost 1 base and 2 bases, there was a span of 12 bases. This CDR3 has 15 amino acids. PCR primers comprised 60 Vbeta and 13 Jbeta primers. Data came from immunoSEQ multiplex PCR; TCRdb stores just in-frame clones and leaves some out. The sample table sets out 80,000 to 100,000 clones. This sequence originates from a man aged 50 to 60 in good health and CMV-seronegative. Sequencing was done on a sample of PBMCs. The rearrangement joins TRBV11-2 to TRBJ2-7; D possibly corresponds to TRBD2 (7 bases). The DNA of the CDR3 is TGTGCCAGCAGCTTAGTGGGCGGGGGCACCTACGAGCAGTACTTC. It is translated as CASSLVGGGTYEQYF.